The 27 T cell receptor beta chains listed next were all sequenced from one sample in a study of synovial regulatory T cells in juvenile arthritis. The method was immunoSEQ multiplex PCR; TCRdb's version includes in-frame clones alone and lacks a portion of them. Its table lists 9,000 to 10,000 clones. The sequencing sample was made of Treg cells from blood. Subset here: remaining (HLA-DR-negative) circulating blood Treg cells. These receptors were collected from a donor younger than 30 with juvenile idiopathic arthritis.

V gene TRBV6-5 combines with J gene TRBJ1-1. The germline gives CDR1 MNHEY, CDR2 SVGAGI. The CDR3 is made up of 15 amino acids. No coding sequence is recorded. The CDR3 loop is CASAVLGANLLEAFF.

CDR3 sequence reads: CASSQDFRNPYEQYF. The V and J genes are TRBV4-1 and TRBJ2-7; without DNA, the TCRdb call of TRBD1 cannot be checked. The germline gives CDR1 MGHRA, CDR2 YSYEKL. The CDR3 is made up of 15 amino acids. The coding DNA is unavailable.

CDR3 protein: CASSWTSGSYIQYF. This chain joins TRBV6-5 and TRBJ2-4; no DNA is available, so the TRBD2 call from TCRdb remains unchecked. The CDR3 runs to 14 residues. No coding sequence is recorded. Germline V gives CDR1 MNHEY, CDR2 SVGAGI.

V gene TRBV11-2 combines with J gene TRBJ1-4; TCRdb lists TRBD1, though no DNA is available to test this call. The CDR3 consists of 14 residues. The DNA sequence is not available. Per germline, CDR1 SGHAT and CDR2 FQNNGV. This CDR3 is CASRLGQGIEKLFF.

V gene TRBV9 combines with J gene TRBJ2-2; TCRdb reports TRBD1, a call that lacks DNA to check it against. There are 16 residues in the CDR3. The protein alone is recorded here. The germline gives CDR1 SGDLS, CDR2 YYNGEE. This CDR3 is CASSPGDHANTGELFF. The full variable domain, its missing parts supplied by reference TRBV9 and TRBJ2-2, is DSGVTQTPKHLITATGQRVTLRCSPRSGDLSVYWYQQSLDQGLQFLIQYYNGEERAKGNILERFSAQQFPDLHSELNLSSLELGDSALYFCASSPGDHANTGELFFGEGSRLTVL.

V gene TRBV6-6 combines with J gene TRBJ2-2; TCRdb lists TRBD1, though no DNA is available to test this call. The germline V gene has CDR1 MNHNY and CDR2 SVGAGI (reference sequence). There are 15 residues in the CDR3. A DNA sequence was not provided. This CDR3 is CASSHTRHNTGELFF.

This rearrangement joins TRBV29-1 to TRBJ2-5; TCRdb indicates TRBD2, and absent DNA this call remains unverified. The CDR3 is 13 residues long. No DNA was logged. CDR1 is SQVTM, CDR2 ANQGSEA, per germline. CDR3 sequence: CSVEDLLKETQYF.

This chain connects TRBV5-6 to TRBJ2-3; the TCRdb D gene call, TRBD2, has no DNA to confirm it. Germline CDR1 reads SGHDT; CDR2 reads YYEEEE. The CDR3 extends over 16 amino acids. The record lacks a DNA sequence. The CDR3 loop reads CASSGGTSGSTDTQYF.

V gene TRBV13 combines with J gene TRBJ1-4; TCRdb picks TRBD1, but there is no DNA to check that call. Germline V CDR1 and CDR2: PRHDT, FYEKMQ (reference sequence). The CDR3 totals 15 residues. No coding sequence is recorded. The CDR3 loop reads CASSSYRELNEKLFF.

The gene calls are TRBV10-3 and TRBJ2-1; the D call from TCRdb, TRBD2, cannot be confirmed without DNA. Germline V gene lookup returns CDR1 ENHRY and CDR2 SYGVKD. The length of the CDR3 is 16 residues. This entry has no DNA. CDR3 region: CAISGNSGRHHNEQFF.

The J gene is TRBJ1-2, the V gene TRBV6-5; TCRdb outputs TRBD1, but without DNA this stays unchecked. The CDR3 sequence is 14 residues long. There is no recorded DNA. CDR1 MNHEY and CDR2 SVGAGI come from the germline V gene. CDR3 protein: CASSYRQGGYGYTF.

The chain links TRBV6-5 to TRBJ1-5. The CDR3 runs to 15 residues. The DNA is unrecorded. The germline V gene encodes CDR1 MNHEY and CDR2 SVGAGI. CDR3 in amino acids: CASSYSGMGNQPQHF.

This chain connects TRBV7-7 to TRBJ2-2. CDR3 length equals 14 residues. DNA is not recorded here. Germline V gene lookup returns CDR1 SSHAT and CDR2 FNYEAQ (reference sequence). This CDR3 reads CASSPTDGPGELFF. Full variable domain (rest looked up from reference TRBV7-7 and TRBJ2-2): GAGVSQSPRYKVTKRGQDVTLRCDPISSHATLYWYQQALGQGPEFLTYFNYEAQPDKSGLPSDRFSAERPEGSISTLTIQRTEQRDSAMYRCASSPTDGPGELFFGEGSRLTVL.

V is TRBV18 and J is TRBJ2-7; as DNA is missing, the TRBD1 call by TCRdb cannot be tested. Germline assignment: CDR1 KGHSH and CDR2 LQKENI. The CDR3 extends over 11 amino acids. The DNA is unrecorded. The CDR3: CASSQGGEQYF.

This chain joins TRBV11-2 and TRBJ2-3; TCRdb gives TRBD2 as the D gene, but with no DNA this cannot be confirmed. The CDR3 length is 15 residues. No DNA is given. Germline CDR1 and CDR2: SGHAT and FQNNGV. CDR3 sequence reads: CASSRSGRRTDTQYF.

V gene TRBV5-1 combines with J gene TRBJ2-7. The CDR3 spans 14 residues. The DNA sequence is not available. CDR1 SGHRS and CDR2 YFSETQ come from the germline V gene. The CDR3 sequence: CASSLELGSYEQYF. Full variable domain (outside the CDR3, taken from reference TRBV5-1 and TRBJ2-7): KAGVTQTPRYLIKTRGQQVTLSCSPISGHRSVSWYQQTPGQGLQFLFEYFSETQRNKGNFPGRFSGRQFSNSRSEMNVSTLELGDSALYLCASSLELGSYEQYFGPGTRLTVT.

This chain uses TRBV6-5 with TRBJ2-1. The CDR3 length is 14 residues. The DNA sequence is not available. From germline, CDR1 is MNHEY and CDR2 SVGAGI. The CDR3 loop reads CASSYSDPKNEQFF.

The genes are TRBV5-6 and TRBJ1-4; TCRdb names TRBD1, which stays unverified in the absence of DNA. CDR1 and CDR2 from the germline V gene are SGHDT and YYEEEE. The CDR3 runs to 15 residues. The protein alone is recorded here. This chain's CDR3 is CASSQHPGQGGKLFF.

This sequence joins TRBV5-5 and TRBJ2-7; TCRdb's D gene call, TRBD1, goes unchecked for lack of DNA. CDR1 and CDR2 from the germline V gene are SGHKS and YYEKEE (reference sequence). CDR3 length: 12 residues. This entry has no DNA. CDR3 sequence: CASSLKGYEQYF.

The chain recombines TRBV14 with TRBJ2-7; TCRdb indicates TRBD2, and absent DNA this call remains unverified. The CDR3 has 13 amino acids. DNA is not on record. The germline V gene has CDR1 SGHDN and CDR2 FVKESK. CDR3: CASSHRRGYEQYF.

The gene calls are TRBV5-1 and TRBJ2-1. Looked up from germline, CDR1 is SGHRS and CDR2 is YFSETQ. The CDR3 runs 14 residues. DNA is not recorded here. The chain's CDR3 is CASSLVWGYNEQFF.

The chain joins TRBV28 to TRBJ2-3. Germline V CDR1 and CDR2: MDHEN, SYDVKM. This CDR3 spans 10 amino acids. No DNA sequence was recorded. CDR3 residues: CASLGATQYF.

The V gene is TRBV27, the J gene TRBJ1-3. The CDR3 covers 15 residues. The DNA is unrecorded. CDR1 and CDR2 (germline): MNHEY, SMNVEV (reference sequence). The CDR3 region is CASRAPQVAGNTIYF.

The chain joins TRBV14 to TRBJ1-1. The CDR3 is 15 residues long. DNA is not recorded here. Looked up from germline, CDR1 is SGHDN and CDR2 is FVKESK. CDR3 in amino acids: CASSQGWGMNTEAFF.

This chain joins TRBV5-1 and TRBJ2-7. The CDR3 sequence is 12 residues long. No nucleotide data were recorded. CDR1 and CDR2 (germline): SGHRS, YFSETQ. The CDR3 loop is CASSSTSYEQYF.

The gene calls are TRBV7-9 and TRBJ1-2. Germline V gene lookup returns CDR1 SEHNR and CDR2 FQNEAQ (reference sequence). The CDR3 consists of 15 residues. No coding sequence is recorded. The CDR3 is CASNPPVGELAGYTF.

The gene calls are TRBV19 and TRBJ2-2; without DNA, the TCRdb call of TRBD2 cannot be checked. The CDR3 loop spans 12 amino acids. Only the protein sequence is given. Germline-derived CDR1 and CDR2 are LNHDA and SQIVND (reference sequence). CDR3 amino acids: CASSIPSGELFF. The entire variable domain, with the rest obtained from reference TRBV19 and TRBJ2-2, is as follows: DGGITQSPKYLFRKEGQNVTLSCEQNLNHDAMYWYRQDPGQGLRLIYYSQIVNDFQKGDIAEGYSVSREKKESFPLTVTSAQKNPTAFYLCASSIPSGELFFGEGSRLTVL.